This T cell receptor (beta chain) was recorded in a study of CD8 T cells in ankylosing spondylitis. There are 13 residues in the CDR3. The V gene's germline CDR1 is DFQATT and CDR2 SNEGSKA (reference sequence). V was trimmed by 3 bases and J by 9 bases, leaving 12 bases between them. Broader study findings: A motif in TCR beta, a set of roughly 8 highly homologous variants, appeared characteristic of ankylosing spondylitis blood. Reports say disease-linked clones showed up significantly more in matched ankylosing spondylitis synovial fluid.

TCR beta libraries were made by quantitative 5'-RACE with molecular barcodes. TCRdb used MiXCR to reprocess the 5' RACE reads, holding one entry per CDR3 protein. The repertoire holds 50,000 to 70,000 distinct CDR3 sequences, with 6.2% as singletons. This clonotype was seen more than once but under ten times. As yet, its antigen is unknown. Sequenced material: synovial fluid, either unsorted or a sorted T cell fraction (not recorded which). The sequence came from a male donor with ankylosing spondylitis. V is TRBV20-1 and J is TRBJ1-6, with D uncertain. The CDR3 spells CSASDPAGSPLHF. CDR3 coding DNA: TGCAGTGCTAGCGACCCCGCGGGTTCACCCCTCCACTTT.